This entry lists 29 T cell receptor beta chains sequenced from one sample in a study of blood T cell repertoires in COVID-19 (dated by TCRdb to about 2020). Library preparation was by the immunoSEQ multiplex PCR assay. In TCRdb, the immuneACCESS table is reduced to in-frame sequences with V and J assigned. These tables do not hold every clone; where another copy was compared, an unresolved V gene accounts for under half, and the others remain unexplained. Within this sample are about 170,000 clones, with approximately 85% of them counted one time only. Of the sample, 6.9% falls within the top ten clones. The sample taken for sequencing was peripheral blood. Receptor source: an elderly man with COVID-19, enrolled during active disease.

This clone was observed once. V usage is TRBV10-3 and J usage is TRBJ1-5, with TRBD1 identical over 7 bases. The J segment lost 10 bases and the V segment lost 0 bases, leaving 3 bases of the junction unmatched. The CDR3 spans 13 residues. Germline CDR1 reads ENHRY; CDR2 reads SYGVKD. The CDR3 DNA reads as TGTGCCATCAGTGAGTCGAGGGACAGCCCCCAGCATTTT. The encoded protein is CAISESRDSPQHF.

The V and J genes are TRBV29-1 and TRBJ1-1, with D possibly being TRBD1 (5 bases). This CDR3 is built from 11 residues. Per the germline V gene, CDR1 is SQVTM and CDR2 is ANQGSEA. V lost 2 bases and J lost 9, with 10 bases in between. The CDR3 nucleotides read TGCAGCGTTGAATTACGGGGGAAAGCTTTCTTT. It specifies CSVELRGKAFF. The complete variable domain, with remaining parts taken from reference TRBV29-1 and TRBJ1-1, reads SAVISQKPSRDICQRGTSLTIQCQVDSQVTMMFWYRQQPGQSLTLIATANQGSEATYESGFVIDKFPISRPNLTFSTLTVSNMSPEDSSIYLCSVELRGKAFFGQGTRLTVV.

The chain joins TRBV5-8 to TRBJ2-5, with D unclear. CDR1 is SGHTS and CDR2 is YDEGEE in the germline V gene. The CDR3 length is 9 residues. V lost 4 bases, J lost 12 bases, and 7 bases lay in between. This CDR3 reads CASSPRKYF. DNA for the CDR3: TGTGCCAGCAGCCCGAGAAAGTACTTC.

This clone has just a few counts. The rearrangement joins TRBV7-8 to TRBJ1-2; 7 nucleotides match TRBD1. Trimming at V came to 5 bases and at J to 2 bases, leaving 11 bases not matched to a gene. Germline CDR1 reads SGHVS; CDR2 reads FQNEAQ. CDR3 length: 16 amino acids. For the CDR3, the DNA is TGTGCCAGCAGCACCCGGGGTAGGACAGGAAACTATGGCTACACCTTC. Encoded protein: CASSTRGRTGNYGYTF. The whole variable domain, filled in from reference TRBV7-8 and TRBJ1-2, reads GAGVSQSPRYKVAKRGQDVALRCDPISGHVSLFWYQQALGQGPEFLTYFQNEAQLDKSGLPSDRFFAERPEGSVSTLKIQRTQQEDSAVYLCASSTRGRTGNYGYTFGSGTRLTVV.

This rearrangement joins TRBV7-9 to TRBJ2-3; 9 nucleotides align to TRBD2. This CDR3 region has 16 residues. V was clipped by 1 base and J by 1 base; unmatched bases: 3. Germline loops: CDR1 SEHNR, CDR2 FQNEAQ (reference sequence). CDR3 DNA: TGTGCCAGCAGCTTAGGAACTAGCGGGCGCACAGATACGCAGTATTTT. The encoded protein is CASSLGTSGRTDTQYF.

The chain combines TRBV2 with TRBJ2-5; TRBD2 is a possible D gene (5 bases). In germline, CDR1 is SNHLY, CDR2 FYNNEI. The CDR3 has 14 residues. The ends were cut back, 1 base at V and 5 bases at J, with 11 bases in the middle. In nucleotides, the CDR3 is TGTGCCAGCAGTGAAGGGACTCTTGGGGAGACCCAGTACTTC. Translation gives CASSEGTLGETQYF.

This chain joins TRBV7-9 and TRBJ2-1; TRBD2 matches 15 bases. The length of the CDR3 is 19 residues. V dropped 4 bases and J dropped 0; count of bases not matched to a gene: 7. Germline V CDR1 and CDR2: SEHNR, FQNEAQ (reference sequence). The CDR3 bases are TGTGCCAGCAGCTCACCTGGACTAGCGGGGGGGAGCTCCTACAATGAGCAGTTCTTC. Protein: CASSSPGLAGGSSYNEQFF. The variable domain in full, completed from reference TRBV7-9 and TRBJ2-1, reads DTGVSQNPRHKITKRGQNVTFRCDPISEHNRLYWYRQTLGQGPEFLTYFQNEAQLEKSRLLSDRFSAERPKGSFSTLEIQRTEQGDSAMYLCASSSPGLAGGSSYNEQFFGPGTRLTVL.

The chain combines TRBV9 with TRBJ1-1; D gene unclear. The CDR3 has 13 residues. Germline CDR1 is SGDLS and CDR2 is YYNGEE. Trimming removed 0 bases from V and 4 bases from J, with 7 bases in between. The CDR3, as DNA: TGTGCCAGCAGCGTAGAGGAGATCACTGAAGCTTTCTTT. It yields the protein CASSVEEITEAFF.

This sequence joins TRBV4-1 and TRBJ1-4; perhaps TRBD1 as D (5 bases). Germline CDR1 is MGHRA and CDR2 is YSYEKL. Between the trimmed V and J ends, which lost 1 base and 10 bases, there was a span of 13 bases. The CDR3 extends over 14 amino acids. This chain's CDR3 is CASSQGGQPGKLFF. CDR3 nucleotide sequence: TGCGCCAGCAGCCAAGGAGGACAACCCGGAAAACTGTTTTTT.

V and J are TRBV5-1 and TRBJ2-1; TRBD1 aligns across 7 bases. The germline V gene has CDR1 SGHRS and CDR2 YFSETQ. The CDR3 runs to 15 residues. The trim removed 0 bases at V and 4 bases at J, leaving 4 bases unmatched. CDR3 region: CASSLAGQPYNEQFF. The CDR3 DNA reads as TGCGCCAGCAGCTTGGCGGGACAGCCATACAATGAGCAGTTCTTC.

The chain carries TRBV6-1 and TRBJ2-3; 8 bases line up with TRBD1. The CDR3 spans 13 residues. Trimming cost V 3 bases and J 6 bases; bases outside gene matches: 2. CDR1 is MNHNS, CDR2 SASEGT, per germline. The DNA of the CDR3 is TGTGCCAGCAGTGACAGGGGGCCTGATACGCAGTATTTT. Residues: CASSDRGPDTQYF.

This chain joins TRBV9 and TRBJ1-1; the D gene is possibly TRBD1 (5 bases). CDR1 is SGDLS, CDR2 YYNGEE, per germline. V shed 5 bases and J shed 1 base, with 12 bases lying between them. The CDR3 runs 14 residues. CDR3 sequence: CASSRSGQNTEAFF. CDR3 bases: TGTGCCAGCAGTCGTAGTGGACAGAACACTGAAGCTTTCTTT. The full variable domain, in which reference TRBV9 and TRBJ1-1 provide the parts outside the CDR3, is DSGVTQTPKHLITATGQRVTLRCSPRSGDLSVYWYQQSLDQGLQFLIQYYNGEERAKGNILERFSAQQFPDLHSELNLSSLELGDSALYFCASSRSGQNTEAFFGQGTRLTVV.

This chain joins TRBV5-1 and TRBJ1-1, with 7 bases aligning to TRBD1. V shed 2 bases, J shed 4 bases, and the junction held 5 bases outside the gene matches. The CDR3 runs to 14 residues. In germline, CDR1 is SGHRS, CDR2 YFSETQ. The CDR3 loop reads CASSLTGAGTEAFF. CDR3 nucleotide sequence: TGCGCCAGCAGCTTAACAGGGGCGGGCACTGAAGCTTTCTTT.

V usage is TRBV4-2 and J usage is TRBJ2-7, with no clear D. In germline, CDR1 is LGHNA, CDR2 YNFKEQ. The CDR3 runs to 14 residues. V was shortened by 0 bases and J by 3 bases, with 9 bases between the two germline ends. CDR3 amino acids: CASSQDRVFYEQYF. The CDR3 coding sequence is TGTGCCAGCAGCCAAGATCGAGTCTTCTACGAGCAGTACTTC.

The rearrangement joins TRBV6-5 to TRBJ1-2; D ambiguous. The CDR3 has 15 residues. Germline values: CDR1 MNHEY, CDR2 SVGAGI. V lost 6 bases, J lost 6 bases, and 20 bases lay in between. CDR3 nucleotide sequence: TGTGCCAGCAGAGGCACGGACGGAGGTTCCGATGGCTACACCTTC. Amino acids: CASRGTDGGSDGYTF.

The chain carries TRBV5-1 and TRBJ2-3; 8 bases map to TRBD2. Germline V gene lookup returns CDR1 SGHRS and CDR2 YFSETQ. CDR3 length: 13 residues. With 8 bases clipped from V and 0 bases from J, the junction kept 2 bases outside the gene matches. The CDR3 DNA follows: TGCGCCAGTACTAGCGGTAGCACAGATACGCAGTATTTT. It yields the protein CASTSGSTDTQYF.

This chain's CDR3 is CASSDSSQETQYF. The CDR3 bases are TGCGCCAGCTCGGACTCCAGCCAAGAGACCCAGTACTTC. The chain joins TRBV5-1 to TRBJ2-5, with D possibly TRBD2 on 5 matching bases. The V gene lost 7 bases and the J gene lost 1 base, with 11 bases spanning the gap. Germline V gives CDR1 SGHRS, CDR2 YFSETQ. This CDR3 is 13 amino acids long.

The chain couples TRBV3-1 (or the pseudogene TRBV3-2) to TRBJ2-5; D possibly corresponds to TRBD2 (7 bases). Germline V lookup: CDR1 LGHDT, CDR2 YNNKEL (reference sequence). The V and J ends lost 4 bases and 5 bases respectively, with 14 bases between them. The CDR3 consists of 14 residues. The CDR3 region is CASSLRGPWETQYF. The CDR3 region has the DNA TGTGCCAGCAGCCTGCGGGGGCCTTGGGAGACCCAGTACTTC.

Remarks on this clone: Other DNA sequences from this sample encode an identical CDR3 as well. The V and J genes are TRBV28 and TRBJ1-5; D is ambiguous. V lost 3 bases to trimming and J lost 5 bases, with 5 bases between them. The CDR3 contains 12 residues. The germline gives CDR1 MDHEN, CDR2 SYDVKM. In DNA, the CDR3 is TGTGCCAGCAGTTTCCGGGATCAGCCCCAGCATTTT. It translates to CASSFRDQPQHF.

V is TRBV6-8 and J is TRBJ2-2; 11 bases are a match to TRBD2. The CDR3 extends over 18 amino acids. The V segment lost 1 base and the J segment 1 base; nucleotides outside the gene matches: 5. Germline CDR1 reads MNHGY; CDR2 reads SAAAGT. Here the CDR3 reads CASSYLASGGRNTGELFF. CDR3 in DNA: TGTGCCAGCAGTTACTTGGCTAGCGGGGGGCGGAACACCGGGGAGCTGTTTTTT.

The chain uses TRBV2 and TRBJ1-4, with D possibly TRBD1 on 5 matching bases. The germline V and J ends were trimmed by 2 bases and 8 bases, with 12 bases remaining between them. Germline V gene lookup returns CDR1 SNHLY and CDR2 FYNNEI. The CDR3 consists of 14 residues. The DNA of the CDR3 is TGTGCCAGCAGTGAACTGGACAACGCCGAAAAACTGTTTTTT. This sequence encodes CASSELDNAEKLFF.

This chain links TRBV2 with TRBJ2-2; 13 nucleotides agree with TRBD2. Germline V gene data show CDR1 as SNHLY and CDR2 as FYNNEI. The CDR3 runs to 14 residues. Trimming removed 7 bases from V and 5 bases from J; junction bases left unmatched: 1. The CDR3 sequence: CASTGLAGTGELFF. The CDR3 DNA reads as TGTGCCAGCACGGGACTAGCGGGGACCGGGGAGCTGTTTTTT.

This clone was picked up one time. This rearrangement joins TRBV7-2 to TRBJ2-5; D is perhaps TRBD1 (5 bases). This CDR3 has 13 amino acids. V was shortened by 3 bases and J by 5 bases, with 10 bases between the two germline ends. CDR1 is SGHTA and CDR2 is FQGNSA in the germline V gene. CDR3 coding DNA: TGTGCCAGCAGCTTTGAGCAGGGCGAGACCCAGTACTTC. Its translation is CASSFEQGETQYF.

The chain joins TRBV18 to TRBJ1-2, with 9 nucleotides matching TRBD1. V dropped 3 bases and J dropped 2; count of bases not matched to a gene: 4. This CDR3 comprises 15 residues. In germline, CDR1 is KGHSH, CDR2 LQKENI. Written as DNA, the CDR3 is TGTGCCAGCTCACCTACCGGGACAGGGAACTATGGCTACACCTTC. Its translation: CASSPTGTGNYGYTF.

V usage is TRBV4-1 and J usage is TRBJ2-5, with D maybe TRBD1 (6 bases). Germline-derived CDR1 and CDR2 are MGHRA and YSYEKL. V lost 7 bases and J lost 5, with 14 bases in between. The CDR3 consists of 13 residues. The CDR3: CASTANRGETQYF. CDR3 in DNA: TGCGCCAGCACGGCGAATAGGGGGGAGACCCAGTACTTC.

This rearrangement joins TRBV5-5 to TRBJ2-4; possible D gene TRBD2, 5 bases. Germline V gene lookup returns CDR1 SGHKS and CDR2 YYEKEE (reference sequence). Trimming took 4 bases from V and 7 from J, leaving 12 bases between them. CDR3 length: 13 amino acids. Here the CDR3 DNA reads TGTGCCAGCAGCCTTACGGACTGGAACATTCAGTACTTC. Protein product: CASSLTDWNIQYF.

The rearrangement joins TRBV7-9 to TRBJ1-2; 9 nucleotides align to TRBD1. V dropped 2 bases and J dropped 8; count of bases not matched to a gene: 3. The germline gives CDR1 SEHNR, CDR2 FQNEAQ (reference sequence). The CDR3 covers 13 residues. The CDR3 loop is CASSLTGGQGYTF. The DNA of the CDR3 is TGTGCCAGCAGCTTAACAGGGGGCCAAGGCTACACCTTC.

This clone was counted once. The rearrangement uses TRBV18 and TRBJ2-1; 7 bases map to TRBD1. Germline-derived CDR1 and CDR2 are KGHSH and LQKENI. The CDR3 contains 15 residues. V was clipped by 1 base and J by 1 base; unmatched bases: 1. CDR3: CASSPLTGSYNEQFF. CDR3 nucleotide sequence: TGTGCCAGCTCACCACTGACAGGGTCCTACAATGAGCAGTTCTTC.

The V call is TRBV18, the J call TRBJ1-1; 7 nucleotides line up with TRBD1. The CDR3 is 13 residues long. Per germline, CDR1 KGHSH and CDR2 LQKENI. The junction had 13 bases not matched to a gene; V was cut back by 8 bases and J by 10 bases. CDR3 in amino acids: CASAQGTAELAFF. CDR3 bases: TGTGCCAGCGCCCAAGGGACAGCCGAGTTAGCTTTCTTT. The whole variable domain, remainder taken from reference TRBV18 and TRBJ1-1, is NAGVMQNPRHLVRRRGQEARLRCSPMKGHSHVYWYRQLPEEGLKFMVYLQKENIIDESGMPKERFSAEFPKEGPSILRIQQVVRGDSAAYFCASAQGTAELAFFGQGTRLTVV.